This TCR beta chain was sequenced in a study of blood T cell repertoires in COVID-19. Background on the study: The origin of the acute and convalescent COVID-19 samples was the United States, Italy and Spain.

Original methodology: Nucleated cell counts were estimated from reference gene primer amplification. Here immunoSEQ multiplex PCR was the method, and the copy in TCRdb shows in-frame clones only, minus some. That table gives V, J and clone size, and the DNA gave D and trimming. The table shows 150,000 to 180,000 clones, with roughly nine tenths occurring only once. V shed 0 bases, J shed 4 bases, and the junction held 2 bases outside the gene matches. CDR1 LNHDA and CDR2 SQIVND come from the germline V gene (reference sequence). The CDR3 runs to 14 residues. This clone was found once. The TCR sequence derives from a woman in her seventies with acute or convalescent COVID-19. The sequenced material came from peripheral blood. The chain recombines TRBV19 with TRBJ1-2; 7 bases line up with TRBD1. The CDR3 nucleotides read TGTGCCAGTAGTATAGAGGGACAGCCCTATGGCTACACCTTC. Encoded protein: CASSIEGQPYGYTF.